The source of this T cell receptor (beta chain) is a study of T-cell reconstitution after alpha-beta-depleted transplantation in children. V gave up 2 bases and J gave up 2 bases, with 8 bases separating them. The CDR3 spans 13 residues. The germline V gene encodes CDR1 SGHRS and CDR2 YFSETQ. This clonotype showed up many times. Unique molecular identifiers were incorporated during preparation of the TCRbeta library. Each CDR3 protein gets one entry after TCRdb re-called the PCR reads with MiXCR. Of 250,000 to 400,000 distinct CDR3 sequences detected, around 20% appear once; the ten largest clones hold roughly 9.8%.

This sequence was found in a male patient younger than 18 who had a stem cell transplant for acute lymphoblastic leukemia, so the T cells may come from the graft donor. The chain has TRBV5-1 and TRBJ2-7, with D uncertain. Material: PBMCs, mostly from graft donor cells, obtained 180 days after TCRalphabeta/CD19-depleted stem cell transplant. The CDR3 region is CASSFATAYEQYF. Here the CDR3 DNA reads TGCGCCAGCAGCTTTGCGACTGCCTACGAGCAGTACTTC.